Sequencing of this T cell receptor (beta chain) was carried out in a study of PD-1 blockade in classical Hodgkin lymphoma. The study's findings and limits: Patients excluded were those beginning nivolumab under 1 year after ASCT. Nothing has yet pinned down what causes the repertoire differences, possibly disease activity or prior therapy. In CD4+ cells, TCR diversity went up significantly by C4D1, but in CD8+ cells it did not.

The junction had 11 bases not matched to a gene; V was cut back by 5 bases and J by 5 bases. The germline V gene encodes CDR1 SNHLY and CDR2 FYNNEI. This CDR3 is built from 15 residues. Every patient had relapsed following autologous stem cell transplantation, and cohorts differed in brentuximab vedotin exposure. Investigators obtained CD8+ T cells from thawed PBMCs by magnetic negative selection. Turning to this clone: Its target is unknown.

Clones were read by immunoSEQ multiplex PCR, and TCRdb kept only the in-frame ones, dropping some. Among under 2,000 clones, about 60% were seen once, and the ten largest hold over 40%. This TCR derives from a human donor with classical Hodgkin lymphoma. The material sequenced was CD8+ T cells from blood, taken at baseline. J is TRBJ1-1 and V is TRBV2; 7 bases are shared with TRBD1. The chain's CDR3 is CASSQQGEEITEAFF. The CDR3 DNA is TGTGCCAGCAGTCAGCAGGGGGAGGAAATTACTGAAGCTTTCTTT.